The clone carrying this TCR beta chain appeared a few times. What it recognizes is unknown. This specimen belongs to a study of cytotoxic CD8 clonotypes in ibrutinib-treated CLL. Per germline, CDR1 SGHNT and CDR2 YYREEE (reference sequence). Trimming cost V 4 bases and J 0 bases; bases outside gene matches: 10. CDR3 size: 18 residues. Deep sequencing aimed at 1 in 200,000 to 1 in 1 million T cells' resolution. Measured with immunoSEQ multiplex PCR; TCRdb has only the in-frame clones, and not every one. The sample records 250,000 to 350,000 clones, around 77% being singletons. The study, taken as a whole, reports: Exceeding age-matched healthy donors, baseline clonality also tracked the counts of circulating CD8+ T cells. Clonality went up at ibrutinib response and then declined back toward baseline at progression. Contraction or stability on treatment was seen for public clonotypes, which were uncommon.

The chain is built from TRBV5-4 and TRBJ2-3; 11 bases line up with TRBD2. The source is a human donor with chronic lymphocytic leukemia. The specimen comprised PBMCs, sampled at disease progression, from a patient treated with ibrutinib. The CDR3 spells CASSRTTSGTSSTDTQYF. The CDR3 nucleotides are TGTGCCAGCAGCCGAACGACTAGCGGGACGTCTAGCACAGATACGCAGTATTTT.